This record concerns one T cell receptor (beta chain) sequence. Its specific antigen is unknown. No much larger clone is present one base from it, and per-base qualities are unavailable. The library was prepared using the immunoSEQ multiplex PCR assay. DNA from the cultured and isolated CD4+ T cells underwent TCR beta CDR3 sequencing. In the source study's methods: The analysis removed non-productive TCR sequences, trimmed reads to the CDR3 region, and retained only CDR3s that were 7 or more amino acids long. Antigen-specific clonotypes were identified using the MANAFEST web app by comparison of expansion in peptide wells against reference cultures. Positive clones required FDR<0.05 expansion versus reference and all other wells, odds ratio above 5, and frequency above 0.1% in two replicate wells. A clonotype was defined as cross-reactive if the clonotype was significantly expanded both in SARS-CoV-2 spike wells and in at least one common cold coronavirus spike condition. CDR3 similarity was assessed by Levenshtein distance with the stringdist R package, and unrooted trees were built with ape in R 3.6.1. TCRdb provides this immuneACCESS table in a form limited to in-frame rearrangements. Some clones are lacking; in checked studies, under half of them reflect an unresolved V gene, and why the rest are absent is not known. That table supplies the V and J calls and clone size; D and trimming were determined from the DNA. In all, the sample holds approximately 54,000 clones, and approximately 79% of those were seen once. Clones ranked in the top ten supply roughly 2.2% of the sample.

The source of the sample is a study of vaccination effects on CD4 cells after COVID-19 (dated by TCRdb to between 2021 and 2023). In the study overall: Participants received two doses of either the BNT162b2 or the mRNA-1273 mRNA SARS-CoV-2 vaccine. SARS-CoV-2 spike-specific CD4+ TCR repertoires from before and after mRNA vaccination were compared in COVID-19 convalescent patients and in infection-naive vaccine recipients. In the study, cultures from other donors were sequenced using the Oncomine TCR Beta short-read assay on an Illumina iSeq 100. The full study included 10 COVID-19 convalescent patients and a few SARS-CoV-2-naive healthy vaccine recipients.

From cysteine to phenylalanine, the CDR3 is 17 amino acids long. Only CDR3 DNA is held: 51 bases, read in frame from base 1. Here V drops 1 base and J drops 0 bases, and the junction holds 7 bases not matched to any gene. CDR1 and CDR2 (KGHSH, LQKENI) derive from the germline V gene. Overall results and qualifications from the work: Marked clonal contraction was observed in both infection-induced and vaccine-induced clones at late post-vaccination timepoints, consistent with waning T cell responses. The study was limited by a small number of convalescent patients and lacked early post-infection timepoints. Among healthy vaccine recipients, nearly all vaccine-induced clones were SARS-CoV-2 mono-reactive, and just 1 of 255 was cross-reactive with common cold coronaviruses.

In the ViraFEST assay, PBMC were stimulated with viral peptide pools, and antigen-specific CD4+ T cell clonotypes were then identified by expansion using TCR sequencing. After less than eleven days of culture, CD4+ T cells were isolated with the EasySep CD4+ T cell isolation kit. Healthy vaccine recipients had no prior SARS-CoV-2 infection, confirmed by negative nucleocapsid antibodies before and after vaccination. Over 1.5 million PBMC per well were cultured with 9 to 10 ug/ml peptides in IMDM containing approximately 4.7% human AB serum, around 9.7 IU/ml IL-2 and gentamicin. On days 3 and 7, half of the culture medium was replaced with fresh IL-2-containing medium. Unless noted otherwise, every peptide stimulation condition was cultured in triplicate wells. PBMC were separated from whole blood using Ficoll-Paque Plus gradient centrifugation and were then either cryopreserved at -140C or used fresh. The overlapping peptide pools covered the spike proteins of SARS-CoV-2 and of the common cold coronaviruses HCoV-NL63, HCoV-OC43 and HCoV-229E. The QIAamp micro DNA kit was used to extract genomic DNA from the cultured CD4+ T cells.

The V and J genes are TRBV18 and TRBJ2-3; a stretch of 7 junction bases matches TRBD2. Sequenced material: CD4+ T cells from PBMCs cultured with HCoV-229E spike peptides, taken before COVID-19 vaccination. The cell subset or site label, as the study defines it: HCoV-229E spike overlapping peptide pool stimulation. This TCR was recovered from a human donor who received a COVID-19 vaccine. The nucleotide sequence is given as TGTGCCAGCTCACCACGAGTAGCGGGCGTTAGCACAGATACGCAGTATTTT. Its coded protein is CASSPRVAGVSTDTQYF.